This T cell receptor beta chain was retrieved from a study of T cells in localized non-small cell lung cancer. Study outcomes and limitations: A median of approximately 60 of the top 100 tumor clones appeared in adjacent lung, which was paired and uninvolved.

The assay was immunoSEQ multiplex PCR, and TCRdb's table has in-frame clones only and misses some. The table shows about 70,000 clones, with roughly nine tenths occurring only once. Remarks on this clone: Its antigen remains unknown.

CDR3 size: 15 residues. Per the germline V gene, CDR1 is LGHNA and CDR2 is YSLEER. V lost 0 bases and J lost 3, with 11 bases in between. The source material was peripheral blood, sampled before any cancer treatment. This TCR came from a male donor at least 60 years old with stage III squamous cell lung carcinoma. The chain employs TRBV4-3 and TRBJ1-1; D unclear. The CDR3 protein is CASSQESVAHTEAFF. CDR3 sequence (DNA): TGCGCCAGCAGCCAAGAGTCAGTGGCGCACACTGAAGCTTTCTTT.